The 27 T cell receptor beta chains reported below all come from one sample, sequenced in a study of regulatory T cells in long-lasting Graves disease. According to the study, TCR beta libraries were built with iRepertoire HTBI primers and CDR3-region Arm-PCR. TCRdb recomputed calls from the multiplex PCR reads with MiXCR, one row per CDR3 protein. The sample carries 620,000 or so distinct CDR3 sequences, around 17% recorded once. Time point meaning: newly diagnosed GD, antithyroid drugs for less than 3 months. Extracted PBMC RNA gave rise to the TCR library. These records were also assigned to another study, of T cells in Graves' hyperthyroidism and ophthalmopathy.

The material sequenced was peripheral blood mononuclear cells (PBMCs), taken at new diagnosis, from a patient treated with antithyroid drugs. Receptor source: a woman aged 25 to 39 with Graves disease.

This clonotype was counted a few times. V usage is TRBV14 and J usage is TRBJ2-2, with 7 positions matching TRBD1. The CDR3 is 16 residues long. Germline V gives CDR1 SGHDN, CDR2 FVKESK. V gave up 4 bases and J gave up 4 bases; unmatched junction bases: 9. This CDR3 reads CASSPYRGWSTGELFF. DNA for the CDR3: TGTGCCAGCAGCCCCTACAGGGGATGGAGCACCGGGGAGCTGTTTTTT.

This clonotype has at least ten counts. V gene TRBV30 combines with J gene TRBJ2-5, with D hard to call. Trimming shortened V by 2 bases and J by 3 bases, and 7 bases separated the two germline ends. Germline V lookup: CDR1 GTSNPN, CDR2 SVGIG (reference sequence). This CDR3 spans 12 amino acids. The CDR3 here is CAWSPSKETQYF. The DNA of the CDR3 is TGTGCCTGGAGTCCCTCCAAAGAGACCCAGTACTTC.

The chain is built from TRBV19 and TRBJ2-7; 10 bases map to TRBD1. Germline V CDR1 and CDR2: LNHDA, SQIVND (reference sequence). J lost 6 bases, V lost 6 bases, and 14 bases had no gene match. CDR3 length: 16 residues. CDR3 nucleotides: TGTGCCAGTAGCGCCTCCGGGACAGGGGCCTCCGGCGAGCAGTACTTC. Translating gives CASSASGTGASGEQYF.

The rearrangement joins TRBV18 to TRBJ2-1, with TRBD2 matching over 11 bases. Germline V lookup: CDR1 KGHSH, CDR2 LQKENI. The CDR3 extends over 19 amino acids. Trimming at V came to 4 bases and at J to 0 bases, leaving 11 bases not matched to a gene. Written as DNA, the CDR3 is TGTGCCAGCTCACGAACAGCGCTAGCGGGAGGCAACTCCTACAATGAGCAGTTCTTC. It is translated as CASSRTALAGGNSYNEQFF.

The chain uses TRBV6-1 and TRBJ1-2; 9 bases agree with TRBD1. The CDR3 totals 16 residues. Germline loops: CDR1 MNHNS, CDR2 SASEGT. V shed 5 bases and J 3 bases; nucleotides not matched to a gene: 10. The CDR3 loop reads CASSHPQGALDYGYTF. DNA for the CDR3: TGTGCCAGCAGTCACCCACAGGGGGCGCTGGACTATGGCTACACCTTC.

The CDR3 is CASSPRETNTGELFF. The CDR3 DNA is TGTGCCAGCTCACCTAGGGAGACCAACACCGGGGAGCTGTTTTTT. The chain joins TRBV18 to TRBJ2-2, with a tentative D call TRBD2 (5 bases). V was pared by 3 bases and J by 2 bases, with 10 bases between. This CDR3 region has 15 residues. Germline lookup yields CDR1 KGHSH and CDR2 LQKENI.

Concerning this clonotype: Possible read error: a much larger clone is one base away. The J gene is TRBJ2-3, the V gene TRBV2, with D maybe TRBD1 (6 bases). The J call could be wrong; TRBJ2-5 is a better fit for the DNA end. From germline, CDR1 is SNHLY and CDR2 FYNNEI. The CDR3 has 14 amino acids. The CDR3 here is CASSEQGPRETQYF. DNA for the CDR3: TGTGCCAGCAGTGAACAGGGGCCTAGGGAGACCCAGTACTTC.

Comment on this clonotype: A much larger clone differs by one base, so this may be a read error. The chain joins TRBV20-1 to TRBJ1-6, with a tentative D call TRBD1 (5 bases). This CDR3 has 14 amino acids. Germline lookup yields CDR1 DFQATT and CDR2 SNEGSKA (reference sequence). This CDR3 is CNARDGGVNSPLHF. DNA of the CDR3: TGCAATGCTAGAGACGGGGGGGTTAATTCACCCCTCCACTTT.

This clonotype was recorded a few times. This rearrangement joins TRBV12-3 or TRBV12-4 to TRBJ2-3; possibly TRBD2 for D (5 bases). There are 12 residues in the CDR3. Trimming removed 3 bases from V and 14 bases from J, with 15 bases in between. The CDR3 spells CASSFGRASWYF. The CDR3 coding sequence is TGTGCCAGCAGTTTCGGGCGGGCTTCGTGGTATTTT.

The CDR3 DNA follows: TGCAGTGCTAGACTAGCGGGATTGAGTGAGCAGTACTTC. This gives the protein CSARLAGLSEQYF. The chain is built from TRBV20-1 and TRBJ2-7, with 9 bases lining up with TRBD2. V was clipped by 2 bases and J by 7 bases; unmatched bases: 6. The V gene's germline CDR1 is DFQATT and CDR2 SNEGSKA (reference sequence). The CDR3 is made up of 13 amino acids.

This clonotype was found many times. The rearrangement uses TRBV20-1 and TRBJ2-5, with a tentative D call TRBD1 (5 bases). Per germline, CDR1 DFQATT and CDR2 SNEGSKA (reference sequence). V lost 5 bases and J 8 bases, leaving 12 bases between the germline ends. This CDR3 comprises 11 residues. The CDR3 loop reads CSAFDSPTQYF. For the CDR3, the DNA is TGCAGTGCTTTCGACAGCCCAACCCAGTACTTC.

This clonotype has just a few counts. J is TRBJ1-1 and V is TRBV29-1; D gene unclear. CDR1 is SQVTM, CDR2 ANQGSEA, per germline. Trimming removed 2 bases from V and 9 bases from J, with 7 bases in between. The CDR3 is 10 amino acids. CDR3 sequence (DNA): TGCAGCGTTGAACTGATCCAAGCTTTCTTT. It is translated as CSVELIQAFF.

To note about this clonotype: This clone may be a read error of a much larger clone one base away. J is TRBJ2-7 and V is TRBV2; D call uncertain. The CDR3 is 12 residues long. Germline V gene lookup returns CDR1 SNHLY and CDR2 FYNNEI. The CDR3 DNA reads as TGTGCCAGCAGTGTACTACCAGCCGAGCAGCACTTC. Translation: CASSVLPAEQHF. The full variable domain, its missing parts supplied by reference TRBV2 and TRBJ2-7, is EPEVTQTPSHQVTQMGQEVILRCVPISNHLYFYWYRQILGQKVEFLVSFYNNEISEKSEIFDDQFSVERPDGSNFTLKIRSTKLEDSAMYFCASSVLPAEQHFGPGTRLTVT.

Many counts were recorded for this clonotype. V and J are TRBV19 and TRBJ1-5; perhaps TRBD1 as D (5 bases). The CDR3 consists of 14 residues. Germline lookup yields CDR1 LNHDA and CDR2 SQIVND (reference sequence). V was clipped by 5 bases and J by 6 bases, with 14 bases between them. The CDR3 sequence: CASSGGGRGQPQHF. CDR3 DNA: TGTGCCAGTAGTGGGGGGGGTCGGGGTCAGCCCCAGCATTTT.

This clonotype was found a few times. In nucleotides, the CDR3 is TGTGCCAGCAGCGCAGGGATCCCACCCCTCCACTTT. It is translated as CASSAGIPPLHF. The chain links TRBV9 to TRBJ1-6; D might be TRBD1 (5 bases). This CDR3 contains 12 residues. Trimming shortened V by 3 bases and J by 11 bases, and 9 bases separated the two germline ends. The V gene's germline CDR1 is SGDLS and CDR2 YYNGEE.

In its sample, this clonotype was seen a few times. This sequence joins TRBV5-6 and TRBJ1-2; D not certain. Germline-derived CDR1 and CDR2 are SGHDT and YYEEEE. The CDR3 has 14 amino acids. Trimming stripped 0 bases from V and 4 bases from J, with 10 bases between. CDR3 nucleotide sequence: TGTGCCAGCAGCTTGGTTGCGGCAGGCTATGGCTACACCTTC. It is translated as CASSLVAAGYGYTF.

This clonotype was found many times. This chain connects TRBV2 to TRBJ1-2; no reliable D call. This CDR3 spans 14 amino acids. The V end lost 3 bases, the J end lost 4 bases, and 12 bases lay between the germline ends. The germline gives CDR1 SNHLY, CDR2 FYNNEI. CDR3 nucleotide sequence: TGTGCCAGCAGTGACAGGAACCTACTCTATGGCTACACCTTC. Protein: CASSDRNLLYGYTF.

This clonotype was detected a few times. The CDR3 nucleotides read TGTGCCAGCAGCTCGGACCGAAACGAGCAGTACTTC. Its protein product is CASSSDRNEQYF. The chain joins TRBV13 to TRBJ2-7; the D is unclear. The CDR3 is made up of 12 amino acids. Germline lookup yields CDR1 PRHDT and CDR2 FYEKMQ (reference sequence). Trimming left V 4 bases short and J 5 bases short, with 9 bases between.

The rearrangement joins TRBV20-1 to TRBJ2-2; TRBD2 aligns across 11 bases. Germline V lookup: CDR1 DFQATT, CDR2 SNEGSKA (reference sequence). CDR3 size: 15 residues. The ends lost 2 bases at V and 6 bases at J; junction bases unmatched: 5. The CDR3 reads CSARRLAGSPGELFF. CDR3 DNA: TGCAGTGCTAGAAGACTAGCGGGATCCCCCGGGGAGCTGTTTTTT.

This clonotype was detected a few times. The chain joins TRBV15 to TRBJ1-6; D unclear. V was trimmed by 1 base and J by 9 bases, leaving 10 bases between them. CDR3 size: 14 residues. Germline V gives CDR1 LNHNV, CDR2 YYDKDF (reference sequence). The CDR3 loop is CATSRGVSASPLHF. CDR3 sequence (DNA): TGTGCCACCAGCAGAGGAGTTTCGGCTTCACCCCTCCACTTT.

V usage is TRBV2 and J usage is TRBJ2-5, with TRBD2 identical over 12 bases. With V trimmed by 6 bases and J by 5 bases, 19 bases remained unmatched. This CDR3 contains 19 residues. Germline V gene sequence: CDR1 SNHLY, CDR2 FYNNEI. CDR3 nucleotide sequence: TGTGCCAGCAGACGAACGGACGTGGGACTAGCGGGCTCCGGGGAGACCCAGTACTTC. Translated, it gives CASRRTDVGLAGSGETQYF.

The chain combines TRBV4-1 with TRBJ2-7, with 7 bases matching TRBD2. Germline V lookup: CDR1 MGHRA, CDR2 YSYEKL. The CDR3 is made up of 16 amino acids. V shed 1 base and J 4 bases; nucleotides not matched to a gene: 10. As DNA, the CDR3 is TGCGCCAGCAGCCAAGCGGTATCGAGCGGGGTATACGAGCAGTACTTC. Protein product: CASSQAVSSGVYEQYF.

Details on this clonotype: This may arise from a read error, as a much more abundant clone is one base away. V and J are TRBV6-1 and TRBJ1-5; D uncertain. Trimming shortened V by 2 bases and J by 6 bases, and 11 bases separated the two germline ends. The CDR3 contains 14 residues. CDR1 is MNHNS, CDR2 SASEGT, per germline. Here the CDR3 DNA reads TGTGCCAGCAGTGAAATAAGACGGGGTCAGCCCCAGCATTTT. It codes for CASSEIRRGQPQHF.

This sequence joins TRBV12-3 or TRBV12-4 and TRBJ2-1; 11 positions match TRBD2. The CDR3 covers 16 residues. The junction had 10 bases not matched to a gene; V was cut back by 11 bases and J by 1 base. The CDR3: CALWELAGVSYNEQFF. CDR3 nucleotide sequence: TGTGCCTTATGGGAACTAGCGGGAGTTTCCTACAATGAGCAGTTCTTC.

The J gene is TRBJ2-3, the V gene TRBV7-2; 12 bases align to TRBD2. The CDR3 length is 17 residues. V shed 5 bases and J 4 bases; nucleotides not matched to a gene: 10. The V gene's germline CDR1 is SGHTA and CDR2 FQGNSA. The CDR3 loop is CASSPRLAGVQSDTQYF. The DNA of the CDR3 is TGTGCCAGCAGCCCTCGACTAGCGGGAGTTCAGTCAGATACGCAGTATTTT.

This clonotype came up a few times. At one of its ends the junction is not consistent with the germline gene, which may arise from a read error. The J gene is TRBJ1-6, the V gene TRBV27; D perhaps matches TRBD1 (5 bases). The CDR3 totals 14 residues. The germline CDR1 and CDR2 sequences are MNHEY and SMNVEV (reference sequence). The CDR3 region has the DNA TGTACCAGCAGTTTAGGGGATTCTAGTTCACCCCTCCACTTT. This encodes CTSSLGDSSSPLHF.

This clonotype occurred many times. CDR3 region: CASSPGTRIGYTF. The CDR3 coding sequence is TGTGCCAGCAGCCCCGGGACTCGGATTGGCTACACCTTC. J is TRBJ1-2 and V is TRBV7-2; the D gene is possibly TRBD1 (5 bases). Germline-derived CDR1 and CDR2 are SGHTA and FQGNSA. The CDR3 spans 13 residues. V lost 5 bases to trimming and J lost 7 bases, with 14 bases between them. Variable domain in full (rest from reference TRBV7-2 and TRBJ1-2): GAGVSQSPSNKVTEKGKDVELRCDPISGHTALYWYRQSLGQGLEFLIYFQGNSAPDKSGLPSDRFSAERTGGSVSTLTIQRTQQEDSAVYLCASSPGTRIGYTFGSGTRLTVV.